These 8 T cell receptor beta chains share one sample of origin, sequenced in a study of shared clonotypes between healthy human individuals. Some clones are missing from TCRdb's copy, which holds only in-frame ones; the method was immunoSEQ multiplex PCR. Of more than 2,000,000 clones in the sample, approximately 93% were seen once. Sequencing was carried out using naive CD4+ T cells from PBMCs. Subset specified: CD45RA+ positively selected. These receptors all stem from a man aged 18 to 30 in good health. Some clones in this sample may be carry-over from other donors' samples.

The V call is TRBV28, the J call TRBJ2-7, with 9 nucleotides matching TRBD1. Germline lookup yields CDR1 MDHEN and CDR2 SYDVKM. The CDR3 sequence is 14 residues long. V shed 8 bases, J shed 4 bases, and the junction held 9 bases outside the gene matches. DNA of the CDR3: TGTGCCAGCTATCGAGGGGACAGGGTTTACGAGCAGTACTTC. This encodes CASYRGDRVYEQYF. Based on the CDR3 plus reference TRBV28 and TRBJ2-7, the full variable domain is DVKVTQSSRYLVKRTGEKVFLECVQDMDHENMFWYRQDPGLGLRLIYFSYDVKMKEKGDIPEGYSVSREKKERFSLILESASTNQTSMYLCASYRGDRVYEQYFGPGTRLTVT.

For this clone: The sample has other DNA sequences that encode this CDR3 too. This chain uses TRBV28 with TRBJ1-2; 9 bases agree with TRBD1. J was trimmed by 5 bases and V by 5 bases; bases with no gene match: 3. Looked up from germline, CDR1 is MDHEN and CDR2 is SYDVKM. This CDR3 has 13 residues. CDR3 region: CASSRGQGYGYTF. DNA of the CDR3: TGTGCCAGCAGTCGAGGACAGGGGTATGGCTACACCTTC.

V is TRBV28 and J is TRBJ2-7; D is perhaps TRBD2 (6 bases). The V gene's germline CDR1 is MDHEN and CDR2 SYDVKM. The V gene lost 6 bases and the J gene lost 2 bases, with 11 bases spanning the gap. The CDR3 has 13 amino acids. CDR3 coding DNA: TGTGCCAGCAGCAACCCTAGCGCCTACGAGCAGTACTTC. It codes for CASSNPSAYEQYF.

The chain carries TRBV9 and TRBJ2-5, with D perhaps TRBD1 (6 bases). Trimming took off 3 bases at V and 2 bases at J, with 11 bases between the two ends. Germline lookup yields CDR1 SGDLS and CDR2 YYNGEE. The CDR3 consists of 14 residues. The CDR3 DNA reads TGTGCCAGCAGCGCACAGGGTATGCAAGAGACCCAGTACTTC. Encoded protein: CASSAQGMQETQYF.

V usage is TRBV6-5 and J usage is TRBJ2-7; D possibly uses TRBD1 or TRBD2 (7 bases each). With 4 bases removed from V and 3 bases from J, the gap between germline ends came to 19 bases. Per the germline V gene, CDR1 is MNHEY and CDR2 is SVGAGI. The CDR3 extends over 16 amino acids. CDR3 in amino acids: CASSFGLSRGGYEQYF. The CDR3 DNA reads TGTGCCAGCAGTTTCGGACTAAGCAGGGGGGGCTACGAGCAGTACTTC.

The chain recombines TRBV25-1 with TRBJ1-2; perhaps TRBD1 as D (6 bases). Trimming pared 4 bases from V and 5 bases from J, leaving 20 bases between. The CDR3 has 16 amino acids. CDR1 is MGHDK, CDR2 SYGVNS, per germline. The CDR3 here is CASSAGAGREVYGYTF. CDR3 sequence (DNA): TGTGCCAGCAGTGCGGGGGCAGGGCGAGAAGTTTATGGCTACACCTTC.

The rearrangement joins TRBV5-4 to TRBJ2-5, with D possibly matching TRBD1 (6 bases). Germline assignment: CDR1 SGHNT and CDR2 YYREEE (reference sequence). There are 14 residues in the CDR3. The V and J ends lost 4 bases and 0 bases respectively, with 10 bases between them. CDR3 DNA: TGTGCCAGCAGCGGGGGCCCGTACCAAGAGACCCAGTACTTC. Amino acid sequence: CASSGGPYQETQYF.

This chain uses TRBV7-2 with TRBJ1-4; a possible D gene is TRBD1 (6 bases). The germline V gene has CDR1 SGHTA and CDR2 FQGNSA. V was pared by 0 bases and J by 8 bases, with 10 bases between. There are 14 residues in the CDR3. The CDR3 spells CASSLAGAHEKLFF. In DNA, the CDR3 is TGTGCCAGCAGCTTAGCGGGGGCCCACGAAAAACTGTTTTTT.